This TCR beta chain was profiled in a study of blood T cell repertoires in COVID-19. Study-level information: PBMCs, B-cell-depleted T cells, or T cells were the source of the cDNA or gDNA that made up the material.

Cohort 3 recovery required two negative PCRs, clearance, or symptom resolution. Per the original methods: The assay estimated nucleated cells by amplifying reference gene primers. Profiling relied on immunoSEQ multiplex PCR, and the TCRdb table lists in-frame clones only, not all of them. The V and J calls and clone size are taken from that table; D and trimming were inferred from the DNA. The table records about 430,000 clones, 85% to 90% of them present only once. The specimen sequenced was PBMCs or T cells enriched from blood (not recorded which). The receptor was isolated from a young man who had recovered from COVID-19.

The CDR3 is CASSQENQYNEQFF. The CDR3, as DNA: TGCGCCAGCAGCCAAGAAAATCAGTACAATGAGCAGTTCTTC. V and J are TRBV4-1 and TRBJ2-1; D uncertain. Germline lookup yields CDR1 MGHRA and CDR2 YSYEKL. The length of the CDR3 is 14 residues. Between the trimmed V and J ends, which lost 0 bases and 4 bases, there was a span of 7 bases.